The rows below give T cell receptor beta chains drawn from one sample of a study of T-cell memory formation after mild COVID-19. TCRdb re-called the 5' RACE reads with MiXCR, one entry per CDR3 protein. The data show tens of thousands of distinct CDR3 sequences, 7.3% seen once. The material sequenced was PBMCs or a T cell subset sorted from them (not recorded which). These receptors were collected from a man in his late teens or twenties who had mild COVID-19 (a few samples of this study predate the infection). Cell type and time point are not known. Both conserved end residues are part of each CDR3.

v_call | cdr3_aa
TRBV20-1 | CSAREATTGTYEQYF
TRBV20-1 | CSASEQLNTEAFF
TRBV12-3/TRBV12-4 | CASSPQLSDEQYF
TRBV6-6 | CASSYWLADTQYF
TRBV2 | CASLMGPPGGNGYTF
TRBV9 | CASSVGRMGSPLHF
TRBV7-2 | CASSLRQLEAFF
TRBV27 | CASSFLPTGESNQPQHF
TRBV12-3/TRBV12-4 | CASSPQGGAISPLHF
TRBV20-1 | CSARDRDRAYNEQFF
TRBV10-2 | CASKGTGEGHQPQHF
TRBV24-1 | CATSDPSGSTDTQYF
TRBV12-5 | CASGLTVNEQFF
TRBV7-9 | CASSPRGAKKDTQYF
TRBV7-2 | CASSLDDQPQHF
TRBV5-1 | CATRDSGNIQYF
TRBV12-3/TRBV12-4 | CASSLMGGTGELFF
TRBV4-2 | CASSQQGRNSPLHF
TRBV12-3/TRBV12-4 | CASSLRDQGPQHF
TRBV9 | CASSETLLARADEQFF
TRBV7-2 | CASSLAGMETQYF
TRBV7-9 | CASTTSYYTQYF
TRBV5-1 | CASSLGPTVTDTQYF